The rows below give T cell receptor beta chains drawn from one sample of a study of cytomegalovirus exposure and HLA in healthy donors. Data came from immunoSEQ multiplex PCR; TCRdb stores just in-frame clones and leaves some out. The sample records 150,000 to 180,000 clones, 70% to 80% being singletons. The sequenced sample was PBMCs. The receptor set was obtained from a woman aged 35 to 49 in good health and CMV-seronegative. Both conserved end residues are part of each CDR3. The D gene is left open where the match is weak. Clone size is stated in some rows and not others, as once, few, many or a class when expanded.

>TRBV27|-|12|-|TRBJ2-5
CASSLNMETQYF
TGTGCCAGCAGTTTAAATATGGAGACCCAGTACTTC
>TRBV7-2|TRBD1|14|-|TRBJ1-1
CASSLRDRGTEAFF
TGTGCCAGCAGCTTAAGGGACAGGGGTACTGAAGCTTTCTTT
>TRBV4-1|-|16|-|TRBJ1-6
CASSQDPGRGGSPLHF
TGCGCCAGCAGCCAAGATCCCGGGAGGGGCGGCTCACCCCTCCACTTT
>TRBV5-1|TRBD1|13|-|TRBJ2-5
CASSWTGVETQYF
TGCGCCAGCAGCTGGACAGGGGTGGAGACCCAGTACTTC
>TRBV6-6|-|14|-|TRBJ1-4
CASSYGQKNEKLFF
TGTGCCAGCAGTTACGGGCAGAAGAATGAAAAACTGTTTTTT
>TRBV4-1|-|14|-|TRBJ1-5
CASSQEEINQPQHF
TGCGCCAGCAGCCAGGAGGAAATTAATCAGCCCCAGCATTTT
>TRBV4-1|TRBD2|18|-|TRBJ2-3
CASSPRAGVSRLTDTQYF
TGCGCCAGCAGCCCTCGGGCGGGAGTTTCCCGACTCACAGATACGCAGTATTTT
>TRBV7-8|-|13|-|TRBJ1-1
CASSRGGGVEAFF
TGTGCCAGCAGCCGTGGAGGGGGGGTTGAAGCTTTCTTT
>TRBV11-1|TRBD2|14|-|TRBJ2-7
CASSLRPMSGNLYF
TGTGCCAGCAGCTTGCGGCCGATGAGCGGGAATCTGTACTTC
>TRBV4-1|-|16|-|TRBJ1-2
CASSQERSLPGLSGTF
TGCGCCAGCAGCCAAGAGCGATCCCTCCCAGGCCTTTCGGGAACCTTC
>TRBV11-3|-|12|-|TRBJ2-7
CASSFQIYEQYF
TGTGCCAGCAGCTTCCAAATCTACGAGCAGTACTTC
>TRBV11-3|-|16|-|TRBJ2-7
CASSFEGSFSPYEQYF
TGTGCCAGCAGCTTCGAGGGATCCTTCTCCCCCTACGAGCAGTACTTC
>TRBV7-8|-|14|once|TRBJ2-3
CASRPGTITDTQYF
TGTGCCAGCAGGCCGGGGACAATCACAGATACGCAGTATTTT
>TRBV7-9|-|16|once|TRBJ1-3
CASSLGGPADGNTIYF
TGTGCCAGCAGCTTGGGAGGGCCCGCGGATGGAAACACCATATATTTT
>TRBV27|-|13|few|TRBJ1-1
CASSLEGITEAFF
TGTGCCAGCAGTCTCGAGGGAATCACTGAAGCTTTCTTT
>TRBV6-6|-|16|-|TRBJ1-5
CASTQQPGYPNQPQHF
TGTGCCAGCACTCAACAACCGGGATACCCTAATCAGCCCCAGCATTTT
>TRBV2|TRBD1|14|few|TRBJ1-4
CAGRGDRANEKLFF
TGTGCCGGCCGGGGCGACAGGGCGAATGAAAAACTGTTTTTT
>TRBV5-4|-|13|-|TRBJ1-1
CASSFRGGELAFF
TGTGCCAGCAGCTTTCGGGGGGGCGAGTTAGCTTTCTTT
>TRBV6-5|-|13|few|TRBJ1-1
CASSYSLDTEAFF
TGTGCCAGCAGTTACTCGTTAGACACTGAAGCTTTCTTT
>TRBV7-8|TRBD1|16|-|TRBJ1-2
CASSAGGTGDNYGYTF
TGTGCCAGCAGCGCTGGAGGGACAGGAGACAACTATGGCTACACCTTC
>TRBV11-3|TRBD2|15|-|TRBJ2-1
CASRFTSGRSSEQFF
TGTGCCAGCAGGTTCACTAGCGGGAGGAGCTCTGAGCAGTTCTTC
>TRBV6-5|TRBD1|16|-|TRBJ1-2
CASSYSKAGTGYGYTF
TGTGCCAGCAGTTACTCGAAGGCCGGGACAGGGTATGGCTACACCTTC
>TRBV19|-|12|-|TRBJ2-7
CASNGPGDEQYF
TGTGCCAGTAACGGACCCGGGGACGAGCAGTACTTC
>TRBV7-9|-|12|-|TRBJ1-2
CSSSFRGDGYTF
TGTTCCAGCAGCTTTCGGGGGGATGGCTACACCTTC
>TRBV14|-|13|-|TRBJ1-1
CASSLSQGTEAFF
TGTGCCAGCAGCTTAAGTCAGGGGACTGAAGCTTTCTTT
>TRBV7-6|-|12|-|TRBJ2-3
CASSWLADTQYF
TGTGCCAGCAGCTGGTTAGCAGATACGCAGTATTTT
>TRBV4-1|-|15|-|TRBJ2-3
CASSRMWEVGDTQYF
TGCGCCAGCAGCCGAATGTGGGAGGTCGGAGATACGCAGTATTTT
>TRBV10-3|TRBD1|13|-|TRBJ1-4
CAISRDSDEKLFF
TGTGCCATCAGCCGGGACAGTGATGAAAAACTGTTTTTT
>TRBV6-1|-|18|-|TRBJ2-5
CASSEGGTSLPGGETQYF
TGTGCCAGCAGTGAAGGGGGAACTAGCCTCCCAGGCGGAGAGACCCAGTACTTC
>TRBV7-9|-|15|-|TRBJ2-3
CASSLTSSSTDTQYF
TGTGCCAGCAGCCTAACTAGCTCCTCCACAGATACGCAGTATTTT
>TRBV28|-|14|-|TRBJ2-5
CASSLWEQGETQYF
TGTGCCAGCAGTTTATGGGAACAGGGAGAGACCCAGTACTTC
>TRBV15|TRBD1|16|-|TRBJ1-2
CATSRDSRDRGSGYTF
TGTGCCACCAGCAGAGATTCAAGAGACAGGGGTTCAGGCTACACCTTC
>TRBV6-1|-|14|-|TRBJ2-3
CASSEKGPTDTQYF
TGTGCCAGCAGTGAAAAGGGGCCCACAGATACGCAGTATTTT
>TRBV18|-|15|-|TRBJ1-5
CASSPLRGSGQPQHF
TGTGCCAGCTCACCACTCAGGGGATCGGGCCAGCCCCAGCATTTT
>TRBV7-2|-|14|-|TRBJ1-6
CASSTGQGNSPLHF
TGTGCCAGCAGTACCGGACAAGGGAATTCACCCCTCCACTTT
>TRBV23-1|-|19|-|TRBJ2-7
CASSQSRLYRGENSYEQYF
TGCGCCAGCAGTCAATCTAGGTTATATAGGGGCGAAAATTCCTACGAGCAGTACTTC
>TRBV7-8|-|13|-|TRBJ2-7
CASSRLASYEQYF
TGTGCCAGCTCCAGATTAGCGTCCTACGAGCAGTACTTC
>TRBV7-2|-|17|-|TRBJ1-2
CASSPYAGGQGLGSYTF
TGTGCCAGCAGCCCCTACGCTGGCGGGCAGGGGCTGGGTTCCTACACCTTC
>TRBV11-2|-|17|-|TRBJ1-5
CASSLTFGGESNQPQHF
TGTGCCAGCAGCTTAACATTTGGGGGGGAGAGCAATCAGCCCCAGCATTTT
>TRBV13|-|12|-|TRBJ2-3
CASSSNTDTQYF
TGTGCCAGCAGCTCAAACACAGATACGCAGTATTTT
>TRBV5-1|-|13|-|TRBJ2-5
CASSLLGQETQYF
TGCGCCAGCAGCTTGCTCGGCCAAGAGACCCAGTACTTC
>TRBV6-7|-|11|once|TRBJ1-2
CASIDSYGYTF
TGTGCCAGCATAGACAGCTATGGCTACACCTTC
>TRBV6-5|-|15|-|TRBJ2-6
CASSYSEPGANVLTF
TGTGCCAGCAGTTACTCGGAGCCTGGGGCCAACGTCCTGACTTTC
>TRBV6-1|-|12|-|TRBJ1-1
CASSLRMEVAFF
TGTGCCAGCAGTTTAAGGATGGAGGTGGCTTTCTTT
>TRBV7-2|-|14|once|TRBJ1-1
CASSSRELGTEAFF
TGTGCCAGCAGCTCGCGGGAGTTGGGCACTGAAGCTTTCTTT
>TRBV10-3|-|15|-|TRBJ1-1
CAITGGSGRNTEAFF
TGTGCCATTACGGGGGGAAGTGGGAGGAACACTGAAGCTTTCTTT
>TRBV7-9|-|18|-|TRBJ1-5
CASSLAPWGRAGNQPQHF
TGTGCCAGCAGCTTAGCGCCATGGGGTCGGGCGGGGAATCAGCCCCAGCATTTT
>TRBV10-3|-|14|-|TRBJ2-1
CAISEASGYNEQFF
TGTGCCATCAGTGAGGCCTCGGGCTACAATGAGCAGTTCTTC
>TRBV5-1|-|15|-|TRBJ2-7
CASSLVPSDSYEQYF
TGCGCCAGCAGCTTGGTACCTAGCGACTCCTACGAGCAGTACTTC
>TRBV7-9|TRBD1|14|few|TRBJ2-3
CASSHRQGTDTQYF
TGTGCCAGCAGCCACCGACAGGGGACAGATACGCAGTATTTT
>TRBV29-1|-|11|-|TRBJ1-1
CSVEGTPEAFF
TGCAGCGTTGAAGGGACACCTGAAGCTTTCTTT